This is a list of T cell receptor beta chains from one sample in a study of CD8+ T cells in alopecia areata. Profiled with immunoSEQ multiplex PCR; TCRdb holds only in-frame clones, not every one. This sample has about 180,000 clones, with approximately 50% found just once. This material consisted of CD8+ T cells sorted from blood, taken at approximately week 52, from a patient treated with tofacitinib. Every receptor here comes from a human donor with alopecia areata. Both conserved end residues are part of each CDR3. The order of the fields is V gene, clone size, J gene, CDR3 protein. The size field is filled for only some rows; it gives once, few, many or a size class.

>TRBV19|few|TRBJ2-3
CASSPRAGRSTDTQYF
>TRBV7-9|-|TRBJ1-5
CASSLERSGRNQPQHF
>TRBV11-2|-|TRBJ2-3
CASSARLHTDTQYF
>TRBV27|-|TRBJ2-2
CASNILAGGPGELFF
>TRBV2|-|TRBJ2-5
CASRTGQEAQYF
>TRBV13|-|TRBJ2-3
CASSQGRLAGGDTQYF
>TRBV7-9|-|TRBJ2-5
CASHPAGDQETQYF
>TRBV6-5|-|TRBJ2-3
CASSYLLDPDTQYF
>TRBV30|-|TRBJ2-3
CAWSYSGGRDTQYF
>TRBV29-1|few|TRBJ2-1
CSVAQGQVYNEQFF
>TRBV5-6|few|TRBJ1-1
CASSLDRGYTEAFF
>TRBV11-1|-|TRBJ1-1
CASSLTGGTEAFF
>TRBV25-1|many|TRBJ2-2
CASSGTGDTGELFF
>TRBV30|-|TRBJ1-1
CAWKGEALNTEAFF
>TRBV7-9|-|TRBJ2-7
CASSLRLSGPSYEQYF
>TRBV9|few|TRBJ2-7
CASSIGQGAHEQYF
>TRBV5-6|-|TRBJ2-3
CASSPTPRGTDTQYF
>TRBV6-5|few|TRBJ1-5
CASSWGRLQPQHF
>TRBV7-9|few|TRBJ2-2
CASSNQPELFF
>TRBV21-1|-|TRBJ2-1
CASSKEGRGQPLYNEQFF
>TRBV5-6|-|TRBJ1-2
CASSAYRAPSSGYTF
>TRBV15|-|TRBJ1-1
CATTLAEGINTEAFF
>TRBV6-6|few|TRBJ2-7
CASSYSSGDSHF
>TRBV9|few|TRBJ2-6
CASSVDSGANVLTF
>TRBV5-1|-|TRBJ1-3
CASRTGSSGNTIYF
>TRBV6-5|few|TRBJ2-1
CASSYSAGMNEQFF
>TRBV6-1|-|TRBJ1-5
CASSEHGGSQPQHF